The clone carrying this T cell receptor (beta chain) was seen a handful of times. Antigen specificity is unknown. This sample was taken from a study of type 1 and type 2 diabetes patients. Study context: CD4+ or CD8+ T cells were positively selected from PBMCs with microbeads.

PCR was run on genomic DNA. Amplification of the beta chain CDR3 used 30 forward and 13 reverse multiplex primers. TCRdb re-called the multiplex PCR reads through MiXCR, storing one row per CDR3 protein. The sample shows a few hundred thousand distinct CDR3 sequences, approximately 50% of them seen only once. General study findings and limits: Type 1 diabetes repertoires were significantly less diverse than type 2 diabetes ones.

Trimming stripped 5 bases from V and 6 bases from J, with 19 bases between. Germline-derived CDR1 and CDR2 are SGHVS and FNYEAQ. The CDR3 covers 15 residues. Sequencing was performed on peripheral blood mononuclear cells (PBMCs). The source is a man between 18 and 35 years old with type 2 diabetes. V and J are TRBV7-6 and TRBJ1-1; D is possibly TRBD1 (5 bases). The CDR3 DNA sequence: TGTGCCAGCAGCCTGGGGCACGGGGCTCCATCTGAAGCTTTCTTT. As protein: CASSLGHGAPSEAFF.